A single sample gave rise to the 2 T cell receptor beta chains below, sequenced in a study of blood T cell repertoires in COVID-19. Assay used: immunoSEQ multiplex PCR; TCRdb lists only in-frame clones, some missing. The data contain approximately 130,000 clones, around 86% of them singletons. The sample consisted of PBMCs or T cells enriched from blood (not recorded which). These TCRs come from a man aged 25-45 years who had recovered from COVID-19.

The V and J genes are TRBV18 and TRBJ2-7; 9 bases map to TRBD1. The CDR3 consists of 14 residues. The germline gives CDR1 KGHSH, CDR2 LQKENI. V was clipped by 3 bases and J by 2 bases; unmatched bases: 2. CDR3 sequence: CASSPGQGPYEQYF. The CDR3 DNA reads as TGTGCCAGCTCACCGGGACAGGGTCCCTACGAGCAGTACTTC.

The chain links TRBV5-4 to TRBJ1-1; D ambiguous. The CDR3 loop spans 16 amino acids. The germline gives CDR1 SGHNT, CDR2 YYREEE (reference sequence). V was pared by 7 bases and J by 1 base, with 20 bases between. CDR3 amino acids: CASVSGGRAENTEAFF. CDR3 DNA sequence: TGTGCCAGCGTATCCGGAGGAAGGGCTGAGAACACTGAAGCTTTCTTT.